What follows are 15 T cell receptor beta chains derived from one specimen sequenced in a study of human T cells and chemical hapten exposure. Using its own MiXCR run on the RACE reads, TCRdb lists one record per CDR3 protein. The profile covers about 380,000 distinct CDR3 sequences, with about 6.9% appearing a single time and roughly 5.4% taken by the ten largest. Time point indicated: patch test 2, 6 weeks after DPC sensitization. The treatment is: therapeutic diphenylcyclopropenone sensitization with weekly scalp DPC. Sample: whole blood, taken in connection with sensitization to the hapten diphenylcyclopropenone (DPC). These receptors were obtained from a woman aged 18-29 years with alopecia areata. Some clones in this sample may be carry-over from other donors' samples.

This clonotype was picked up a small number of times. This chain connects TRBV14 to TRBJ1-2, with no clear D. CDR3 length: 15 amino acids. With 4 bases removed from V and 4 bases from J, the gap between germline ends came to 16 bases. Germline lookup yields CDR1 SGHDN and CDR2 FVKESK. CDR3 DNA sequence: TGTGCCAGCAGCCTAAGTCTGGACCCCAGCTATGGCTACACCTTC. Its protein product is CASSLSLDPSYGYTF.

This clonotype was observed at least ten times. The rearrangement links TRBV29-1 to TRBJ2-3, with D possibly being TRBD2 (5 bases). Trimming left V 3 bases short and J 2 bases short, with 9 bases between. The CDR3 is 13 amino acids. The germline CDR1 and CDR2 sequences are SQVTM and ANQGSEA. Here the CDR3 DNA reads TGCAGCGTTGAGGGAGCGGTCACAGATACGCAGTATTTT. It encodes CSVEGAVTDTQYF.

This clonotype was observed at least ten times. The genes are TRBV27 and TRBJ1-2; the D is unclear. The CDR3 length is 11 residues. V was pared by 5 bases and J by 9 bases, with 10 bases between. The germline V gene encodes CDR1 MNHEY and CDR2 SMNVEV (reference sequence). CDR3 nucleotides: TGTGCCAGCAGTCCTTCCATGAGCTACACCTTC. This gives the protein CASSPSMSYTF.

This chain connects TRBV14 to TRBJ2-5; 8 bases match TRBD2. The CDR3 has 14 residues. CDR1 and CDR2 from the germline V gene are SGHDN and FVKESK. The V segment lost 4 bases and the J segment 9 bases; nucleotides outside the gene matches: 10. This CDR3 is CASSLWTSREAQYF. CDR3 nucleotide sequence: TGTGCCAGCAGCCTTTGGACTAGCCGGGAGGCCCAGTACTTC.

This clonotype was counted only a few times. The chain couples TRBV29-1 to TRBJ1-2; D is undetermined. The CDR3 runs 16 residues. V lost 7 bases, J lost 4 bases, and 25 bases lay in between. Germline assignment: CDR1 SQVTM and CDR2 ANQGSEA. This CDR3 reads CSARASEAYETYGYTF. The CDR3 DNA reads as TGCAGCGCCCGTGCGTCTGAGGCCTACGAAACCTATGGCTACACCTTC.

The table lists this clonotype with a few counts. This chain's CDR3 is CASSVDRASEAFF. CDR3 bases: TGTGCCAGCAGCGTAGACAGGGCGTCTGAAGCTTTCTTT. This chain links TRBV5-4 with TRBJ1-1; 7 nucleotides agree with TRBD1. The J segment lost 6 bases and the V segment lost 4 bases, leaving 6 bases of the junction unmatched. The length of the CDR3 is 13 residues. CDR1 and CDR2 from the germline V gene are SGHNT and YYREEE (reference sequence).

The chain couples TRBV19 to TRBJ2-1; D is perhaps TRBD1 or TRBD2 (5 bases each). The CDR3 has 16 residues. Germline V CDR1 and CDR2: LNHDA, SQIVND (reference sequence). V was clipped by 1 base and J by 10 bases, with 20 bases between them. The DNA of the CDR3 is TGTGCCAGTAGTATAGGCCCGCCGGGGCTCGATGTGGAGCAGTTCTTC. It translates to CASSIGPPGLDVEQFF.

The CDR3 is CASSEGTVATNEKLFF. CDR3 nucleotide sequence: TGTGCCAGCAGTGAAGGGACGGTCGCAACTAATGAAAAACTGTTTTTT. The chain recombines TRBV25-1 with TRBJ1-4, with a weak D call TRBD1 (5 bases). This CDR3 is 16 amino acids long. Trimming cost V 2 bases and J 0 bases, with 10 bases left between them. Germline CDR1 MGHDK, CDR2 SYGVNS.

The chain recombines TRBV7-8 with TRBJ2-2; tentative D call: TRBD2 (5 bases). V lost 5 bases and J 0 bases, leaving 16 bases between the germline ends. Germline V gives CDR1 SGHVS, CDR2 FQNEAQ. CDR3 length: 17 amino acids. This chain's CDR3 is CASSLDLALANTGELFF. The CDR3 DNA reads TGTGCCAGCAGCCTCGATCTAGCCTTAGCGAACACCGGGGAGCTGTTTTTT.

This clonotype appeared many times. This sequence joins TRBV7-9 and TRBJ1-3, with 8 positions matching TRBD1. The CDR3 covers 17 residues. CDR1 SEHNR and CDR2 FQNEAQ come from the germline V gene (reference sequence). Germline trimming cut 5 bases from V and 0 bases from J; bases unmatched to any gene: 9. CDR3 loop: CASSPRQGSNSGNTIYF. The CDR3 DNA reads as TGTGCCAGCAGCCCCAGACAGGGGTCCAACTCTGGAAACACCATATATTTT.

The rearrangement links TRBV28 to TRBJ1-5; the D gene is possibly TRBD1 (6 bases). The CDR3 has 16 amino acids. Trimming pared 5 bases from V and 0 bases from J, leaving 14 bases between. Germline V gene lookup returns CDR1 MDHEN and CDR2 SYDVKM. The CDR3: CASSIPGALSNQPQHF. The CDR3 DNA is TGTGCCAGCAGTATACCGGGGGCCCTTAGCAATCAGCCCCAGCATTTT.

This chain links TRBV7-2 with TRBJ2-5; D is unresolved. CDR1 and CDR2 (germline): SGHTA, FQGNSA. V lost 5 bases and J 5 bases, leaving 12 bases between the germline ends. There are 13 residues in the CDR3. The CDR3 nucleotides are TGTGCCAGCAGCCCGCAGCGAGGCGAGACCCAGTACTTC. Its protein is CASSPQRGETQYF.

The genes are TRBV12-3 or TRBV12-4 and TRBJ2-2, with D perhaps matching TRBD2 (5 bases). The ends were cut back, 6 bases at V and 8 bases at J, with 16 bases in the middle. The CDR3 consists of 14 residues. The CDR3 region has the DNA TGTGCCAGCAGCCTCGGGAAAATTTATGGGGAGCTGTTTTTT. It is translated as CASSLGKIYGELFF.

This clonotype has ten or more counts. The genes are TRBV7-8 and TRBJ2-6, with a weak D call TRBD2 (6 bases). Germline CDR1 is SGHVS and CDR2 is FQNEAQ. There are 18 residues in the CDR3. V shed 5 bases and J shed 4 bases, with 21 bases lying between them. In DNA, the CDR3 is TGTGCCAGCAGCCCGTACCGGGTACTAGCTCAGGGGGCCAACGTCCTGACTTTC. Protein: CASSPYRVLAQGANVLTF.

This clonotype has at least ten counts. The chain carries TRBV10-3 and TRBJ1-1; D is undetermined. Trimming left V 9 bases short and J 5 bases short, with 10 bases between. The CDR3 spans 11 residues. Germline V CDR1 and CDR2: ENHRY, SYGVKD. For the CDR3, the DNA is TGTGCCATTCAAGCGGATACTGAAGCTTTCTTT. This codes for CAIQADTEAFF.